Listed here are 25 T cell receptor beta chains from one sample, sequenced in a study of PD-1 blockade in mismatch repair-deficient tumors. TCRdb's table, derived via immunoSEQ multiplex PCR, lists solely in-frame clones and lacks some. In the table there are about 84,000 clones, over 70% of which are singletons. This material consisted of peripheral blood, taken 12 weeks after starting pembrolizumab. The receptors here all came from an adult with mismatch repair-deficient cancer.

The chain joins TRBV10-3 to TRBJ2-1, with D possibly TRBD2 on 6 matching bases. Deletions cut 7 bases from V and 3 bases from J, with 13 bases between. The CDR3 has 14 residues. Germline CDR1 reads ENHRY; CDR2 reads SYGVKD. The CDR3 nucleotides are TGTGCCATCAAAAGAGCGGGCCTCTACAATGAGCAGTTCTTC. This translates into CAIKRAGLYNEQFF.

This chain uses TRBV9 with TRBJ2-7; 10 nucleotides align to TRBD1. J gave up 5 bases and V 4 bases, and 9 bases lay outside the gene matches. The CDR3 spans 15 residues. Per the germline V gene, CDR1 is SGDLS and CDR2 is YYNGEE. CDR3 nucleotide sequence: TGTGCCAGCAGCCCCTGGACAGGGGGTCTCCACGAGCAGTACTTC. The encoded protein is CASSPWTGGLHEQYF.

The V call is TRBV9, the J call TRBJ2-7; 9 bases agree with TRBD1. Per germline, CDR1 SGDLS and CDR2 YYNGEE. The CDR3 spans 14 residues. J was trimmed by 2 bases and V by 4 bases; bases with no gene match: 4. The CDR3: CASSSRDRAYEQYF. The DNA of the CDR3 is TGTGCCAGCAGCTCCCGGGACAGGGCCTACGAGCAGTACTTC.

This clone appeared many times. The chain employs TRBV5-1 and TRBJ2-1; 9 bases map to TRBD2. With 0 bases clipped from V and 0 bases from J, the junction kept 10 bases outside the gene matches. The CDR3 runs 19 residues. Germline V gene data show CDR1 as SGHRS and CDR2 as YFSETQ. CDR3 loop: CASSLGEKRAGGSYNEQFF. CDR3 nucleotide sequence: TGCGCCAGCAGCTTGGGGGAAAAAAGAGCGGGAGGCTCCTACAATGAGCAGTTCTTC.

This chain connects TRBV19 to TRBJ1-4, with D hard to call. CDR3 length equals 16 residues. In germline, CDR1 is LNHDA, CDR2 SQIVND (reference sequence). The V and J ends lost 7 bases and 7 bases respectively, with 22 bases between them. CDR3 region: CASTPRGRGGGEKLFF. CDR3 DNA sequence: TGTGCCAGTACCCCAAGAGGACGGGGAGGCGGTGAAAAACTGTTTTTT.

The genes are TRBV28 and TRBJ1-3, with D hard to call. The CDR3 sequence is 13 residues long. Germline CDR1 is MDHEN and CDR2 is SYDVKM. The germline V and J ends were trimmed by 8 bases and 1 base, with 9 bases remaining between them. The chain's CDR3 is CASLDWSGNTIYF. DNA of the CDR3: TGTGCCAGCTTAGACTGGTCTGGAAACACCATATATTTT.

The chain carries TRBV9 and TRBJ2-1, with 8 bases lining up with TRBD2. This CDR3 is built from 18 residues. The germline gives CDR1 SGDLS, CDR2 YYNGEE. J gave up 3 bases and V 1 base, and 12 bases lay outside the gene matches. DNA of the CDR3: TGTGCCAGCAGCGTAAAGGGATTCGGCCTAGCGGGCTACAATGAGCAGTTCTTC. Its protein product is CASSVKGFGLAGYNEQFF.

This chain uses TRBV12-2 with TRBJ2-1; the D call of TRBD2 is as the table states it, not checked on the DNA. TRBV12-2 is a pseudogene segment. The CDR3 runs to 17 residues. The CDR3 DNA follows: TGTGCAAGTCGCTTAGGCGCATCTGGGACTAGCTACAATGAGCAGTTCTTC. Encoded protein: CASRLGASGTSYNEQFF.

The rearrangement links TRBV4-1 to TRBJ1-4; no clear D. This CDR3 is 16 amino acids long. Germline values: CDR1 MGHRA, CDR2 YSYEKL. V lost 1 base, J lost 8 bases, and 17 bases lay in between. CDR3: CASSQVNLGFSEKLFF. In nucleotides, the CDR3 is TGCGCCAGCAGCCAAGTTAATTTGGGTTTTTCGGAAAAACTGTTTTTT.

V is TRBV28 and J is TRBJ2-7; D is undetermined. Trimming took 1 base from V and 5 from J, leaving 9 bases between them. This CDR3 is 13 amino acids long. The germline V gene encodes CDR1 MDHEN and CDR2 SYDVKM. CDR3 protein: CASSLSRVHEQYF. The CDR3 bases are TGTGCCAGCAGTTTATCTAGGGTCCACGAGCAGTACTTC.

This sequence joins TRBV19 and TRBJ1-3; no clear D gene. Trimming left V 3 bases short and J 0 bases short, with 12 bases between. The CDR3 is 16 amino acids. The germline CDR1 and CDR2 sequences are LNHDA and SQIVND (reference sequence). In DNA form, the CDR3 reads TGTGCCAGTAGTATTGTGGCAGCCGGCTCTGGAAACACCATATATTTT. Translated: CASSIVAAGSGNTIYF.

This clone was seen more than once but under ten times. The chain is built from TRBV29-1 and TRBJ2-3; 10 bases are shared with TRBD2. The CDR3 runs 15 residues. The ends lost 0 bases at V and 5 bases at J; junction bases unmatched: 5. Germline CDR1 is SQVTM and CDR2 is ANQGSEA. CDR3 DNA sequence: TGCAGCGTTGAAGAATCTAGCGGGAGTCGAGATACGCAGTATTTT. It codes for CSVEESSGSRDTQYF.

The rearrangement links TRBV5-4 to TRBJ2-5; 9 bases are a match to TRBD1. Trimming took 4 bases from V and 5 from J; bases not matched to a gene: 12. The V gene's germline CDR1 is SGHNT and CDR2 YYREEE (reference sequence). This CDR3 has 16 residues. CDR3 nucleotide sequence: TGTGCCAGCAGCCCTGGGACAGGGAGAAATGGGGAGACCCAGTACTTC. It is translated as CASSPGTGRNGETQYF.

The J gene is TRBJ2-5, the V gene TRBV2, with TRBD2 identical over 7 bases. Germline V gene lookup returns CDR1 SNHLY and CDR2 FYNNEI. This CDR3 is 14 amino acids long. The V gene end was trimmed by 1 base and the J gene end by 5 bases; junction bases not matched to a gene: 4. The CDR3 is CASSEGREWETQYF. The CDR3 DNA is TGTGCCAGCAGTGAAGGGCGGGAGTGGGAGACCCAGTACTTC.

This chain joins TRBV25-1 and TRBJ2-2; 10 nucleotides line up with TRBD1. V shed 6 bases, J shed 8 bases, and the junction held 6 bases outside the gene matches. The CDR3 consists of 14 residues. Germline CDR1 reads MGHDK; CDR2 reads SYGVNS. CDR3: CASRGQGRSGELFF. The CDR3 DNA follows: TGTGCCAGCAGGGGACAGGGGCGATCAGGGGAGCTGTTTTTT.

The V and J genes are TRBV30 and TRBJ1-4; weak D call: TRBD1 (5 bases). The CDR3 spans 14 residues. Germline CDR1 and CDR2: GTSNPN and SVGIG (reference sequence). V lost 2 bases to trimming and J lost 7 bases, with 14 bases between them. The CDR3 nucleotides read TGTGCCTGGAGTTTGACGGGAGGGGTTGAAAAACTGTTTTTT. The encoded protein is CAWSLTGGVEKLFF.

The table lists this clone with a few counts. The V and J genes are TRBV29-1 and TRBJ2-3, with 11 positions matching TRBD2. The CDR3 loop spans 12 amino acids. V was pared by 8 bases and J by 5 bases, with 3 bases of the junction left unmatched. Per the germline V gene, CDR1 is SQVTM and CDR2 is ANQGSEA. The CDR3 is CSYTSGRDTQYF. The CDR3 bases are TGCAGCTACACTAGCGGGAGAGATACGCAGTATTTT.

This clone was counted once. J is TRBJ2-7 and V is TRBV11-3; possibly TRBD1 or TRBD2 for D (5 bases each). The ends were cut back, 5 bases at V and 3 bases at J, with 17 bases in the middle. Germline V gives CDR1 SGHNT, CDR2 YENEEA. The CDR3 totals 15 residues. This chain's CDR3 is CASSRRGAGIYEQYF. The DNA for the CDR3 is TGTGCCAGCAGCCGAAGAGGGGCTGGGATCTACGAGCAGTACTTC.

V is TRBV11-1 and J is TRBJ2-1; D is perhaps TRBD2 (5 bases). Germline CDR1 and CDR2: SGHAT and FQDESV (reference sequence). Trimming stripped 1 base from V and 7 bases from J, with 11 bases between. This CDR3 comprises 14 residues. In DNA form, the CDR3 reads TGTGCCAGCAGCTTAGGAGGGAGTGCGAATGAGCAGTTCTTC. As protein: CASSLGGSANEQFF.

CDR3 nucleotide sequence: TGTGCCTGGACCAGAAGGGGGAGATGGGACATTCAGTACTTC. Amino acids: CAWTRRGRWDIQYF. The V call is TRBV30, the J call TRBJ2-4; weak D call: TRBD1 (6 bases). V lost 4 bases and J 8 bases, leaving 18 bases between the germline ends. This CDR3 has 14 amino acids. CDR1 is GTSNPN, CDR2 SVGIG, per germline (reference sequence).

The chain has TRBV11-1 and TRBJ1-1; D gene ambiguous. The V gene lost 1 base and the J gene lost 3 bases, with 6 bases spanning the gap. The CDR3 consists of 13 residues. Germline values: CDR1 SGHAT, CDR2 FQDESV (reference sequence). The CDR3 nucleotides read TGTGCCAGCAGCTTAGGAGGCGACACTGAAGCTTTCTTT. It yields the protein CASSLGGDTEAFF.

The CDR3 DNA is TGTGCCAGCAGCCCCAGGACAGGGAACACTGAAGCTTTCTTT. Its protein is CASSPRTGNTEAFF. V and J are TRBV7-6 and TRBJ1-1; 7 nucleotides align to TRBD1. J was trimmed by 1 base and V by 5 bases; bases with no gene match: 4. Germline lookup yields CDR1 SGHVS and CDR2 FNYEAQ. The length of the CDR3 is 14 residues. Complete variable domain (other parts from reference TRBV7-6 and TRBJ1-1): GAGVSQSPRYKVTKRGQDVALRCDPISGHVSLYWYRQALGQGPEFLTYFNYEAQQDKSGLPNDRFSAERPEGSISTLTIQRTEQRDSAMYRCASSPRTGNTEAFFGQGTRLTVV.

The chain employs TRBV27 and TRBJ2-3; TRBD1 might be the D (5 bases). Germline V lookup: CDR1 MNHEY, CDR2 SMNVEV (reference sequence). The CDR3 totals 19 residues. V lost 1 base to trimming and J lost 6 bases, with 26 bases between them. This CDR3 reads CASSLLKLLGRANFDTQYF. Written as DNA, the CDR3 is TGTGCCAGCAGTTTATTGAAACTGTTAGGCAGGGCGAATTTTGATACGCAGTATTTT.

The CDR3 loop reads CASSSPGTSVYEQYF. The CDR3 DNA reads as TGTGCCAGCAGCTCGCCCGGGACTAGCGTCTACGAGCAGTACTTC. The chain uses TRBV7-9 and TRBJ2-7, with 10 bases fitting TRBD2. Germline CDR1 and CDR2: SEHNR and FQNEAQ (reference sequence). Unmatched junction bases numbered 6, after V lost 4 bases and J lost 3 bases. The CDR3 consists of 15 residues.

The table lists this clone with a few counts. In DNA form, the CDR3 reads TGTGCCTTAACTAGCGGGACCCGGGGTGAGCAGTTCTTC. Residues: CALTSGTRGEQFF. This chain joins TRBV30 and TRBJ2-1; the match to TRBD2 covers 10 bases. Per germline, CDR1 GTSNPN and CDR2 SVGIG (reference sequence). Unmatched junction bases numbered 9, after V lost 7 bases and J lost 9 bases. There are 13 residues in the CDR3.